This TCR beta chain originates from a study of blood T cell repertoires in COVID-19. Study in general: Acute and convalescent COVID-19 samples came from the United States, Italy and Spain. The cDNA or gDNA used as material had been derived from T cells, B-cell-depleted T cells, or PBMCs.

Per the original methods: Researchers report that nucleated cell counts were estimated from reference gene primer amplification. Clones were sequenced by immunoSEQ multiplex PCR, and TCRdb holds only the in-frame ones, with some missing. Clone size and V and J calls were adopted from that table, with D and trimming inferred from the DNA. Seen here are about 170,000 clones, about 86% observed once, and the top ten hold approximately 3.3%. Germline V CDR1 and CDR2: GTSNPN, SVGIG (reference sequence). This CDR3 spans 11 amino acids. V lost 4 bases, J lost 9 bases, and 13 bases lay in between. The sequenced material came from peripheral blood. This TCR was recovered from a man between 18 and 35 years old with active or convalescent COVID-19. The J gene is TRBJ2-7, the V gene TRBV30; no firm D call. In nucleotides, the CDR3 is TGTGCCTGGACTAGTCCTCTACGGCAGTACTTC. It translates to CAWTSPLRQYF.